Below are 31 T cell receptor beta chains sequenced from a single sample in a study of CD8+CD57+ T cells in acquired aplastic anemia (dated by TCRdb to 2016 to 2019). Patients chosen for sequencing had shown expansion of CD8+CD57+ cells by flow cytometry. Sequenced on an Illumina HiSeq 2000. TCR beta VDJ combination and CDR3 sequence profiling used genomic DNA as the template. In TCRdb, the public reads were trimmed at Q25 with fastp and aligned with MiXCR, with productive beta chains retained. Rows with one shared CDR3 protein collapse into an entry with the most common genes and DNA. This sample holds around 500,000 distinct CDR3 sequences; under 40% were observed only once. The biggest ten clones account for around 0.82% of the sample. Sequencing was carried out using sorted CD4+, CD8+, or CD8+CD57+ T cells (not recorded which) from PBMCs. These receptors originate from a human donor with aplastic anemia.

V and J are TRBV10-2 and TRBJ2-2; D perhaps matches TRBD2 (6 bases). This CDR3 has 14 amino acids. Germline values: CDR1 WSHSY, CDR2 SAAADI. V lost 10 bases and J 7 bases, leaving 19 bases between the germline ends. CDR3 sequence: CATKIGGAHGELFF. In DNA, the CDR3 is TGCGCCACCAAGATAGGAGGGGCCCACGGGGAGCTGTTTTTT.

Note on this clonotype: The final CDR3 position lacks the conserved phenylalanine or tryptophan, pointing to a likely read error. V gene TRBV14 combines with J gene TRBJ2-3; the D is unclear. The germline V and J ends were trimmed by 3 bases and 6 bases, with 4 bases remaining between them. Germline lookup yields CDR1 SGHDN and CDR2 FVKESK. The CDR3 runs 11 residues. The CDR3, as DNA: TGTGCCAGCAGCCATACGGATACGCAGTATCTT. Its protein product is CASSHTDTQYL.

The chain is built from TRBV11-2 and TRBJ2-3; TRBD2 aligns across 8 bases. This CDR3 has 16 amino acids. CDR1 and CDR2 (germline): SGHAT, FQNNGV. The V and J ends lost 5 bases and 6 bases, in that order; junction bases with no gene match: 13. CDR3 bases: TGTGCCAGCAGCCAGGCTATACCGGGAGGGGGGGATACGCAGTATTTT. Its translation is CASSQAIPGGGDTQYF.

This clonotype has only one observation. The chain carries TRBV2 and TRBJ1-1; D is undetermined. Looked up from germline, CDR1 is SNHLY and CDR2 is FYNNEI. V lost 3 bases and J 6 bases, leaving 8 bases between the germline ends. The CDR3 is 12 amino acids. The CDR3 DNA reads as TGTGCCAGCAGTGAGGGATTCTCTGAAGCTTTCTTT. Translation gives CASSEGFSEAFF.

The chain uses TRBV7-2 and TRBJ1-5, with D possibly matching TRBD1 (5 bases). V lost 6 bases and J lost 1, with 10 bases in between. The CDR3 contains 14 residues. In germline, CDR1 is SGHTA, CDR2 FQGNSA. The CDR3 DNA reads TGTGCCAGCAGTTTCCGGGACAGCAATCAGCCCCAGCATTTT. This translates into CASSFRDSNQPQHF.

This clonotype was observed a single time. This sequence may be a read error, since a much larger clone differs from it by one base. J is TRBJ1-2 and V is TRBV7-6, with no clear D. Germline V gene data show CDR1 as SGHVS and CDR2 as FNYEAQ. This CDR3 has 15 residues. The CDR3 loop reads CASSPLPGTNYGYAF. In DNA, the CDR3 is TGTGCCAGCAGCCCCTTGCCAGGAACTAACTATGGCTACGCCTTC.

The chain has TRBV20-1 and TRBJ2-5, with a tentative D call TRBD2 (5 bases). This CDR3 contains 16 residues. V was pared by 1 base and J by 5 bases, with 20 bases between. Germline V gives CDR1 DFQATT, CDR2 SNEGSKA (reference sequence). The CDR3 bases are TGCAGTGCTAGAGGAAGGAGCGGATTCCTTAGGGAGACCCAGTACTTC. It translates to CSARGRSGFLRETQYF.

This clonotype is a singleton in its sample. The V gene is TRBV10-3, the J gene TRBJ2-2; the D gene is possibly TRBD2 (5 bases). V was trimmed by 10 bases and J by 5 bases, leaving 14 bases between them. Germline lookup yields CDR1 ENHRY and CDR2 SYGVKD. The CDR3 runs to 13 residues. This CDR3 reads CASHRGGTGELFF. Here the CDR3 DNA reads TGTGCCAGCCATAGAGGAGGAACCGGGGAGCTGTTTTTT.

CDR3 sequence reads: CAARSGYNSPLHF. The CDR3 bases are TGTGCCGCTAGATCGGGATACAATTCACCCCTCCACTTT. V is TRBV7-3 and J is TRBJ1-6; D uncertain. The germline V gene encodes CDR1 SGHTA and CDR2 FQGTGA. This CDR3 is 13 amino acids long. Trimming removed 11 bases at V and 7 bases at J, with 15 bases between.

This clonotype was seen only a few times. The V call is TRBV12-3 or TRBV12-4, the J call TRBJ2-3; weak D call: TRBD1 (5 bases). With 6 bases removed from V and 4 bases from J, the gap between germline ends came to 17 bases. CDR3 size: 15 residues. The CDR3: CASRPTGSKADTQYF. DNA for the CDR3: TGTGCCAGCAGACCTACAGGTTCCAAGGCAGATACGCAGTATTTT.

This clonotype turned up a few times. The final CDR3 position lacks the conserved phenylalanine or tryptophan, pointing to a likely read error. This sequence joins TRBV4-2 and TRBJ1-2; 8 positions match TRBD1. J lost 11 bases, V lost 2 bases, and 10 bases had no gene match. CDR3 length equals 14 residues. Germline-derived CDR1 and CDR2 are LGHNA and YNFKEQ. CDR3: CASSQSGQGVVYTL. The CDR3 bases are TGTGCCAGCAGCCAAAGCGGACAGGGTGTGGTATACACCCTC.

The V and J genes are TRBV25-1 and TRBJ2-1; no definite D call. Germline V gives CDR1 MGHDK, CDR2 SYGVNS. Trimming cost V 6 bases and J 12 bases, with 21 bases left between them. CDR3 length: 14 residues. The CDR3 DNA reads TGTGCCAGCAGCGCCCTCGTGGGTCCAGGTGGGCAGTTCTTC. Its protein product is CASSALVGPGGQFF. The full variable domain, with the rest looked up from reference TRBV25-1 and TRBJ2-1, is EADIYQTPRYLVIGTGKKITLECSQTMGHDKMYWYQQDPGMELHLIHYSYGVNSTEKGDLSSESTVSRIRTEHFPLTLESARPSHTSQYLCASSALVGPGGQFFGPGTRLTVL.

CDR3 coding DNA: TGTGCCAGCAGCGTAGCTACGGGAGGCTACACCTTC. Translated, it gives CASSVATGGYTF. The chain uses TRBV9 and TRBJ1-2; D is ambiguous. Germline values: CDR1 SGDLS, CDR2 YYNGEE. V was shortened by 0 bases and J by 8 bases, with 8 bases between the two germline ends. The CDR3 runs 12 residues.

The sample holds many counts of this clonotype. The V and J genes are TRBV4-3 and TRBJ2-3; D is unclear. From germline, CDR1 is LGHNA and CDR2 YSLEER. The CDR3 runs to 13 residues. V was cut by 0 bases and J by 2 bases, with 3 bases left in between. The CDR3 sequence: CASSQDSTDTQYF. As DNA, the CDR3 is TGCGCCAGCAGCCAAGATTCCACAGATACGCAGTATTTT.

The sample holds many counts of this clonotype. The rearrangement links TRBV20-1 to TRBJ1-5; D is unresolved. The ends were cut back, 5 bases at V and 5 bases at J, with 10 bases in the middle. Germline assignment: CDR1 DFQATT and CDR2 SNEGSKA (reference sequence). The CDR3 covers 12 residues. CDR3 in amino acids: CSASVGYQPQHF. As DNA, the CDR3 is TGCAGTGCTTCGGTCGGATATCAGCCCCAGCATTTT.

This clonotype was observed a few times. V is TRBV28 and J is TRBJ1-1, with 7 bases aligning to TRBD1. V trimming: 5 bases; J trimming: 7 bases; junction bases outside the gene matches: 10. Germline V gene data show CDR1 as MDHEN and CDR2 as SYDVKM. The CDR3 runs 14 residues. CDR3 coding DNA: TGTGCCAGCAGTCTCCCCACAGGGGAGGTTGAAGCTTTCTTT. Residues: CASSLPTGEVEAFF. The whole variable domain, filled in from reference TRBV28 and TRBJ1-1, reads DVKVTQSSRYLVKRTGEKVFLECVQDMDHENMFWYRQDPGLGLRLIYFSYDVKMKEKGDIPEGYSVSREKKERFSLILESASTNQTSMYLCASSLPTGEVEAFFGQGTRLTVV.

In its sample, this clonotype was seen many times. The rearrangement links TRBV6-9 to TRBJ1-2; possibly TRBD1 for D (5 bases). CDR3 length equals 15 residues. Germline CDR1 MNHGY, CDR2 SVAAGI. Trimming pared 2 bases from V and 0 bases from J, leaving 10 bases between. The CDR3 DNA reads TGTGCCAGCAGTTATGGGGGGGGATCTAACTATGGCTACACCTTC. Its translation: CASSYGGGSNYGYTF.

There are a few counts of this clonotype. CDR3 residues: CASSLLLADQPQHF. For the CDR3, the DNA is TGCGCCAGCAGCCTTTTGTTAGCGGATCAGCCCCAGCATTTT. The chain recombines TRBV4-1 with TRBJ1-5; D unclear. CDR3 length: 14 residues. CDR1 MGHRA and CDR2 YSYEKL come from the germline V gene. V gave up 4 bases and J gave up 5 bases, with 12 bases separating them.

CDR3 amino acids: CASSIDLRRANEKLFF. In DNA form, the CDR3 reads TGTGCCAGCAGTATCGACCTTCGCCGAGCTAATGAAAAACTGTTTTTT. The rearrangement joins TRBV25-1 to TRBJ1-4; D remains ambiguous. V was pared by 5 bases and J by 3 bases, with 16 bases between. Germline lookup yields CDR1 MGHDK and CDR2 SYGVNS. This CDR3 is built from 16 residues.

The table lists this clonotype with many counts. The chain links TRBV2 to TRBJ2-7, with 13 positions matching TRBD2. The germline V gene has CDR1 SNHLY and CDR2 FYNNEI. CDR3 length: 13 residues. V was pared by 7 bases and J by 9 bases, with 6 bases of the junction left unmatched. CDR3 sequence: CASTRTSGGVQYF. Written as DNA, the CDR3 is TGTGCCAGCACCAGGACTAGCGGGGGTGTGCAGTACTTC.

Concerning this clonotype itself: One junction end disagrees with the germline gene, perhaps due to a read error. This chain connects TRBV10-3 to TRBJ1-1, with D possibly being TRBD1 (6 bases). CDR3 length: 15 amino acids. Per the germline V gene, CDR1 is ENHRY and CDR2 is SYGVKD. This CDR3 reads CASSYSRGYMTEAFF. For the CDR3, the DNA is TGTGCCAGCAGTTACAGCAGGGGTTATATGACTGAAGCTTTCTTT.

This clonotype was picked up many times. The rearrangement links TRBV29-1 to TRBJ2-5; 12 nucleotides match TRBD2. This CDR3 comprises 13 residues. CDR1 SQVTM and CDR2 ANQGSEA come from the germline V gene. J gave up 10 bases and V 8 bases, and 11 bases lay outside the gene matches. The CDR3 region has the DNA TGCAGCTTGGATCGTCTAGCGGGGGGGGGCCAGTACTTC. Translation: CSLDRLAGGGQYF.

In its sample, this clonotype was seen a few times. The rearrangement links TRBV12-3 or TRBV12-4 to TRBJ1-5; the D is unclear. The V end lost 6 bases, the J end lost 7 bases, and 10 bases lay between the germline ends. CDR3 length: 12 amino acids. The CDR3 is CASRSILQPQHF. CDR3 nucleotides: TGTGCCAGCAGAAGCATTTTGCAGCCCCAGCATTTT.

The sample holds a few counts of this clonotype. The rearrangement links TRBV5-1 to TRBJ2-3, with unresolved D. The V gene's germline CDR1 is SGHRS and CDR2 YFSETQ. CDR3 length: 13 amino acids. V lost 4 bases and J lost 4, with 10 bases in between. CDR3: CASSTGGADTQYF. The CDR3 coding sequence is TGCGCCAGCAGCACGGGTGGGGCAGATACGCAGTATTTT. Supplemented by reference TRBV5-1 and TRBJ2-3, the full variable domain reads KAGVTQTPRYLIKTRGQQVTLSCSPISGHRSVSWYQQTPGQGLQFLFEYFSETQRNKGNFPGRFSGRQFSNSRSEMNVSTLELGDSALYLCASSTGGADTQYFGPGTRLTVL.

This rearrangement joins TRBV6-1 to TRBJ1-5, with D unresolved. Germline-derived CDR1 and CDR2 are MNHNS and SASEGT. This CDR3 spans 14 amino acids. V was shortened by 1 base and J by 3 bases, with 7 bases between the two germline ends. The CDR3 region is CASSEGGNNQPQHF. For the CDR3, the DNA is TGTGCCAGCAGTGAAGGAGGCAACAATCAGCCCCAGCATTTT.

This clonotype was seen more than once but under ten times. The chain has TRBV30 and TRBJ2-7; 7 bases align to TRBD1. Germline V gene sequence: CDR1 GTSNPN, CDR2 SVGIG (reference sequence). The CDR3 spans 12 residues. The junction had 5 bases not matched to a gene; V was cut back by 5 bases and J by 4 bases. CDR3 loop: CAWGQDLYEQYF. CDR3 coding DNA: TGTGCCTGGGGACAGGATCTGTACGAGCAGTACTTC.

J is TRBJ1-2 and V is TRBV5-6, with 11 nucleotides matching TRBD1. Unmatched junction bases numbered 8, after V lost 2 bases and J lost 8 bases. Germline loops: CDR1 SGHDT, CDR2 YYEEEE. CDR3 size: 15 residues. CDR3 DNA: TGTGCCAGCAGCTTTACCGGGACAGGGGGTTTCGGCTACACCTTC. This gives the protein CASSFTGTGGFGYTF.

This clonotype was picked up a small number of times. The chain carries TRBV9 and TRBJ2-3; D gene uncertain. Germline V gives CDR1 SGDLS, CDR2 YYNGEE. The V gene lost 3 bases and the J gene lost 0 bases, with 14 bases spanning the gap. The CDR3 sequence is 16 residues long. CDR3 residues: CASSDRAASSTDTQYF. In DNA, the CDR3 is TGTGCCAGCAGCGACCGGGCGGCAAGCAGCACAGATACGCAGTATTTT. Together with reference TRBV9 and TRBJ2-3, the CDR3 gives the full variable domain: DSGVTQTPKHLITATGQRVTLRCSPRSGDLSVYWYQQSLDQGLQFLIQYYNGEERAKGNILERFSAQQFPDLHSELNLSSLELGDSALYFCASSDRAASSTDTQYFGPGTRLTVL.

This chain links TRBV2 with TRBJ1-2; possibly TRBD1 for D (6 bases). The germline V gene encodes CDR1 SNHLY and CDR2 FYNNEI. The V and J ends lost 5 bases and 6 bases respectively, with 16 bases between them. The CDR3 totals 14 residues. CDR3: CASSLSGARHGYTF. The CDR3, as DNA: TGTGCCAGCAGTTTATCAGGGGCGAGGCATGGCTACACCTTC.

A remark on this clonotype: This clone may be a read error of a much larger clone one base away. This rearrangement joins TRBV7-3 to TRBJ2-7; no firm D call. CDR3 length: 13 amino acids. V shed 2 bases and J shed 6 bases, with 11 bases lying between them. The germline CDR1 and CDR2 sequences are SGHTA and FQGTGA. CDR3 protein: CASSLSTSTEQYF. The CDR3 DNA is TGTGCCAGCAGCTTATCAACGTCTACCGAGCAGTACTTC.

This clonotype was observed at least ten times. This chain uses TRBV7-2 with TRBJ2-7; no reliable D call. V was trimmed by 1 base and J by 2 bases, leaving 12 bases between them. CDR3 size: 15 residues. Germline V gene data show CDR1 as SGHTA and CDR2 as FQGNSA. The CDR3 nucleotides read TGTGCCAGCAGCTTAGTTGGCCGGATAACCTACGAGCAGTACTTC. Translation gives CASSLVGRITYEQYF.